The rows below give T cell receptor beta chains drawn from one sample of a study of cytomegalovirus exposure and HLA in healthy donors. The protocol was immunoSEQ multiplex PCR, while the TCRdb copy is restricted to in-frame clones and leaves out a portion. The sample has about 69,000 clones, 55% to 75% seen once. The sequenced sample was PBMCs. The receptors here all came from a woman aged 30 to 39 in good health and CMV-seronegative. CDR3s include the opening cysteine and the closing phenylalanine or tryptophan. The D gene is left open where the match is weak. Clone size is stated in some rows and not others, as once, few, many or a class when expanded.

J	D	V	size	DNA	CDR3
TRBJ1-1	-	TRBV6-5	-	TGTGCCAGCAGTTACTCGAATCAGGGAAGGTGGACTGAAGCTTTCTTT	CASSYSNQGRWTEAFF
TRBJ2-3	TRBD2	TRBV2	few	TGTGCCAGCCCTCCAAATCCCCCAAGCGGGGGGAGCACAGATACGCAGTATTTT	CASPPNPPSGGSTDTQYF
TRBJ1-4	-	TRBV18	once	TGTGCCAGCTCACCACCGAACCACTCTAATGAAAAACTGTTTTTT	CASSPPNHSNEKLFF
TRBJ1-2	-	TRBV5-4	-	TGTGCCAGCACTAAAGGGGGGGCAGGTGGTTATGGCTACACCTTC	CASTKGGAGGYGYTF
TRBJ2-7	-	TRBV28	-	TGTGCCAGCAGTTCGGCAGGACACTACGAGCAGTACTTC	CASSSAGHYEQYF
TRBJ1-5	-	TRBV5-1	-	TGCGCCAGCAGTGTAGGAGGGAGCAATCAGCCCCAGCATTTT	CASSVGGSNQPQHF
TRBJ2-2	-	TRBV5-1	-	TGCGCCAGCACCCAGAGCCCCGGGACACAATCGAACACCGGGGAGCTGTTTTTT	CASTQSPGTQSNTGELFF
TRBJ2-2	TRBD2	TRBV18	-	TGTGCCAGCTCACCACGGGCTAGCGGGAACACCGGGGAGCTGTTTTTT	CASSPRASGNTGELFF
TRBJ2-5	TRBD2	TRBV5-1	-	TGCGCCAGCAGCCTACTGACTAGCAGAGAGACCCAGTACTTC	CASSLLTSRETQYF
TRBJ2-7	TRBD1	TRBV27	-	TGTGCCAGCAGTATCGGGACAGGGTATGACGAGCAGTACTTC	CASSIGTGYDEQYF
TRBJ2-5	-	TRBV6-5	-	TGTGCCAGCAGTTACTCTTGGGGCCGCATGGAGACCCAGTACTTC	CASSYSWGRMETQYF
TRBJ1-5	-	TRBV5-1	once	TGCGCCAGCAGCGATGGGGGGGAAAGTCAGCCCCAGCATTTT	CASSDGGESQPQHF
TRBJ1-5	-	TRBV6-6	-	TGTGCCAGCAGCCACAAATCCCGGGAGCCCCAGCATTTT	CASSHKSREPQHF
TRBJ2-7	TRBD1	TRBV6-1	-	TGTGCCAGCAGTGAAGCTGCCCCCTGGGACAGGGCCGCCATCTCCTACGAGCAGTACTTC	CASSEAAPWDRAAISYEQYF
TRBJ1-5	-	TRBV5-1	-	TGCGCCAGCAGCTTGGATGGGCAGTTCAATCAGCCCCAGCATTTT	CASSLDGQFNQPQHF
TRBJ2-7	-	TRBV5-4	-	TGTGCCAGCAGCTTGGAACTGGGGGCTGGCGAGCAGTACTTC	CASSLELGAGEQYF
TRBJ1-2	-	TRBV10-3	-	TGTGCCATCAGTGATTCAGGGGACTATGGCTACACCTTC	CAISDSGDYGYTF
TRBJ1-1	TRBD1	TRBV5-4	-	TGTGCCAGCAGTGGGACGGGACAGGGGGTAGGGGAAGCTTTCTTT	CASSGTGQGVGEAFF
TRBJ1-1	-	TRBV7-2	-	TGTGCCAGCAGCTTAGCGCGGGGTGAAGCTTTCTTT	CASSLARGEAFF
TRBJ1-5	TRBD1	TRBV5-8	once	TGTGCCAGCAGCTCGGGACAGGGGACGATGAATCAGCCCCAGCATTTT	CASSSGQGTMNQPQHF
TRBJ2-3	TRBD1	TRBV6-1	-	TGTGCCAGCAGTGAAGCGGGGACAGGGGGAAGAGATACGCAGTATTTT	CASSEAGTGGRDTQYF
TRBJ1-2	-	TRBV7-9	-	TGTGCCAGCAGCTTAGAGGGGCGCAGGGTTTATAACGATGGCTACACCTTC	CASSLEGRRVYNDGYTF
TRBJ1-2	TRBD1	TRBV6-1	-	TGTGCCAGCAGTGAAGCCGGACAGGGGGCAGGCCTTGTTGGTGGCTACACCTTC	CASSEAGQGAGLVGGYTF
TRBJ2-3	TRBD2	TRBV28	-	TGTGCCAGCAGGAGGGCGGGGGGTACAGATACGCAGTATTTT	CASRRAGGTDTQYF
TRBJ2-7	TRBD1	TRBV2	-	TGTGCCAGCAGGCGCCTCCGGGACAGGGTAGTGCGGGAGCAGTACTTC	CASRRLRDRVVREQYF
TRBJ2-3	-	TRBV5-1	-	TGCGCCAGCAGCAGCCAGGGGGGCGTAGTAGATACGCAGTATTTT	CASSSQGGVVDTQYF
TRBJ1-6	-	TRBV11-2	-	TGTGCCAGCAGCTTAGCGTCCCAGCGCTCCTATAATTCACCCCTCCACTTT	CASSLASQRSYNSPLHF
TRBJ2-7	TRBD1	TRBV9	few	TGTGCCAGCAGCGTCGGACAGGGGACCTACTTCTCCTACGAGCAGTACTTC	CASSVGQGTYFSYEQYF
TRBJ2-2	-	TRBV28	-	TGTGCCAGCAGTTTGACAGGATTCGGGGAGCTGTTTTTT	CASSLTGFGELFF
TRBJ1-1	-	TRBV5-1	-	TGCGCCAGCAGCTTGGGAGACACCGAAAAAAAAGCTTTCTTT	CASSLGDTEKKAFF
TRBJ1-5	TRBD1	TRBV5-8	-	TGTGCCAGCAGCAGGGGGACAGGTCGCAATCAGCCCCAGCATTTT	CASSRGTGRNQPQHF
TRBJ2-6	-	TRBV5-5	-	TGTGCCAGCAGCACCCAACCGAGCTCTGGGGCCAACGTCCTGACTTTC	CASSTQPSSGANVLTF
TRBJ2-2	TRBD2	TRBV19	-	TGTGCCAGTAGTGAAGAGGGACTAGCGGGGGGGACGGGCACCGGGGAGCTGTTTTTT	CASSEEGLAGGTGTGELFF
TRBJ2-7	TRBD1	TRBV2	-	TGTGCCAGCAGTGAAGGGACAGGGGTGCTCTACGAGCAGTACTTC	CASSEGTGVLYEQYF
TRBJ1-2	TRBD1	TRBV7-2	-	TGTGCCAGCAGCACAGACAGGGTGGGATGGATTAACTATGGCTACACCTTC	CASSTDRVGWINYGYTF
TRBJ1-4	-	TRBV9	once	TGTGCCAGCAGCGCAGGGGACGCCGGCCCCTATAATGAAAAACTGTTTTTT	CASSAGDAGPYNEKLFF